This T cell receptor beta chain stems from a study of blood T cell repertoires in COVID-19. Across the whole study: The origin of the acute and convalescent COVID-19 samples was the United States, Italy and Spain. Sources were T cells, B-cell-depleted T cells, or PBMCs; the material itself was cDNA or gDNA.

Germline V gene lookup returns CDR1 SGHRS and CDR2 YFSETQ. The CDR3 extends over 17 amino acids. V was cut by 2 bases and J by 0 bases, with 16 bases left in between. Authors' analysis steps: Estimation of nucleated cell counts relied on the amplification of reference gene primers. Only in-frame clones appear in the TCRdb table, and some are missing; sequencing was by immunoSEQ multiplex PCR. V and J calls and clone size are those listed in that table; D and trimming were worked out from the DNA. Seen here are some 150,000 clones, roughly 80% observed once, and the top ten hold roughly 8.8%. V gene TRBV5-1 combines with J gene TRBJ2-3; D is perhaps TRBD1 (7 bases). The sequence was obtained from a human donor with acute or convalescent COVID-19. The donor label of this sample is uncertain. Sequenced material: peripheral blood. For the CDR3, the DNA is TGCGCCAGCAGCTTAGGGCAGGGGGGACCTAGCACAGATACGCAGTATTTT. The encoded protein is CASSLGQGGPSTDTQYF.